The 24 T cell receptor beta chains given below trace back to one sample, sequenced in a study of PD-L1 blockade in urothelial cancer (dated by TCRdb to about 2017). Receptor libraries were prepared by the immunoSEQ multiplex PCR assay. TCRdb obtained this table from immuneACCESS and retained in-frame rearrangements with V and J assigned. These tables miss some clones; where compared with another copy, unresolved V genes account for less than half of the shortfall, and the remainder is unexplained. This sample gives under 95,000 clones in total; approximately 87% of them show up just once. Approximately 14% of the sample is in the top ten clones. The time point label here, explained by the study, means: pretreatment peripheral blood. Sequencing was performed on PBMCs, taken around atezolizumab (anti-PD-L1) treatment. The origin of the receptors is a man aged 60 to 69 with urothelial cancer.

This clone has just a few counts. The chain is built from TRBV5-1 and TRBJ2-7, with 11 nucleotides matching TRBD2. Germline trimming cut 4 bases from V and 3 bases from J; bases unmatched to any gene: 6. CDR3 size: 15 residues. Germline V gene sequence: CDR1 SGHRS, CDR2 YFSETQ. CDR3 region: CASSGAGLAGYEQYF. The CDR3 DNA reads TGCGCCAGCAGCGGGGCTGGACTAGCGGGCTACGAGCAGTACTTC.

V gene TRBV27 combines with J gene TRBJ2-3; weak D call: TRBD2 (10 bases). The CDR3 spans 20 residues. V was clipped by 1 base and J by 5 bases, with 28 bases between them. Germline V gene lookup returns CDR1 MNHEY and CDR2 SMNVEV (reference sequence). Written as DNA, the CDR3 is TGTGCCAGCAGTTTATTTCGGGACAGGGCCCTAGCGGGGGAGGGAGATACGCAGTATTTT. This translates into CASSLFRDRALAGEGDTQYF.

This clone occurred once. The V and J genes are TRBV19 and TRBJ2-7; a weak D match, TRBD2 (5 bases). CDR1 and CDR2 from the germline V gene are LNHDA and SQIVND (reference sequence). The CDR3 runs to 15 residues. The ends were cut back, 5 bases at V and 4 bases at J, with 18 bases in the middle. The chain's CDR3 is CASSLGVLIGYEQYF. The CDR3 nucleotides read TGTGCCAGTAGTCTCGGGGTACTCATCGGGTACGAGCAGTACTTC.

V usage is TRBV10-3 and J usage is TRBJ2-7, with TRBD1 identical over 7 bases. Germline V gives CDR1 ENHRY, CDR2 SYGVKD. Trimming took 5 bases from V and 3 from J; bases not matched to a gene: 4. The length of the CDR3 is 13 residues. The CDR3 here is CAISPGQRYEQYF. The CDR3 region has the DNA TGTGCCATCAGTCCGGGACAGCGCTACGAGCAGTACTTC.

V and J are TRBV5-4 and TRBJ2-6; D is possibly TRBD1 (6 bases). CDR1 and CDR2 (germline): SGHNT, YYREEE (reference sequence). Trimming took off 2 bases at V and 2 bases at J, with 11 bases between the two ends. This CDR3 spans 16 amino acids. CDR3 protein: CASSFEGEAGANVLTF. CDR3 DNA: TGTGCCAGCAGCTTTGAGGGGGAAGCTGGGGCCAACGTCCTGACTTTC.

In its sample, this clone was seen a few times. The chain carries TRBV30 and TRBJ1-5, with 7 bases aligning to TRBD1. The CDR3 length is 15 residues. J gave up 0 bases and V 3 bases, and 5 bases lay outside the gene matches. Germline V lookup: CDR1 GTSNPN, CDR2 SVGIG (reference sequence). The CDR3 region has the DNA TGTGCCTGGAGACAGGGACAGACTAGCAATCAGCCCCAGCATTTT. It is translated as CAWRQGQTSNQPQHF.

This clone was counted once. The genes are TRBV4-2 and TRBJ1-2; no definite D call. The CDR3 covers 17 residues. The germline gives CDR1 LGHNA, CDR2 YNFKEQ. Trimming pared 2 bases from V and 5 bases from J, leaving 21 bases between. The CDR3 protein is CASSQLSPAQAYYGYTF. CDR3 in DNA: TGTGCCAGCAGCCAACTATCCCCTGCCCAAGCTTATTATGGCTACACCTTC.

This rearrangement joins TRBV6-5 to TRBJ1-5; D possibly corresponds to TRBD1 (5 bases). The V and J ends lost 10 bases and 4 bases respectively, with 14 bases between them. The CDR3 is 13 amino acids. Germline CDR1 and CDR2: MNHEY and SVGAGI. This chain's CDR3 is CATGGTDNQPQHF. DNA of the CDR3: TGTGCCACCGGAGGGACCGATAATCAGCCCCAGCATTTT.

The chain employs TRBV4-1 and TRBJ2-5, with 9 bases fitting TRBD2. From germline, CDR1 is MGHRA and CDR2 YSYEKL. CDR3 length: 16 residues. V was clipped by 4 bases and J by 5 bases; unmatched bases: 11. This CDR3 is CASSLTAASGAETQYF. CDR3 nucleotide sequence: TGCGCCAGCAGCCTCACGGCCGCTAGCGGGGCGGAGACCCAGTACTTC.

Here the CDR3 DNA reads TGTGCCAGCAGCGGCCAGGGATCCGAGTGGGACATTCAGTACTTC. Protein product: CASSGQGSEWDIQYF. The rearrangement uses TRBV7-2 and TRBJ2-4; D is possibly TRBD1 (5 bases). Trimming stripped 5 bases from V and 8 bases from J, with 19 bases between. Germline assignment: CDR1 SGHTA and CDR2 FQGNSA. The CDR3 covers 15 residues.

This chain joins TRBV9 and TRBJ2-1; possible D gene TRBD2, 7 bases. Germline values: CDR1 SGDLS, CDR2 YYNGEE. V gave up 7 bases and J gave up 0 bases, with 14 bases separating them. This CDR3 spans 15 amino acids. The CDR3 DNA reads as TGTGCCAGCTCGGGGGGCGGGAGCTCCTACAATGAGCAGTTCTTC. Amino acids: CASSGGGSSYNEQFF.

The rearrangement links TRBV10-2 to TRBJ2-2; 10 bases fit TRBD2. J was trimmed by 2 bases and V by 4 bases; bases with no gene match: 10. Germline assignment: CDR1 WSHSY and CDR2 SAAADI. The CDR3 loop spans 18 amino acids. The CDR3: CASSVLASGRVNTGELFF. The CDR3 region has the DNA TGCGCCAGCAGTGTTTTGGCTAGCGGGAGAGTCAACACCGGGGAGCTGTTTTTT.

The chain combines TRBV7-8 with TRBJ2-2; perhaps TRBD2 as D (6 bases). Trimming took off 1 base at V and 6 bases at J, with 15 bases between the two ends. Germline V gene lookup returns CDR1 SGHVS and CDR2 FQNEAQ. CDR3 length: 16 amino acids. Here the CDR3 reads CASSLVLGGISGELFF. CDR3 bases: TGTGCCAGCAGCTTAGTTCTCGGGGGAATTTCCGGGGAGCTGTTTTTT.

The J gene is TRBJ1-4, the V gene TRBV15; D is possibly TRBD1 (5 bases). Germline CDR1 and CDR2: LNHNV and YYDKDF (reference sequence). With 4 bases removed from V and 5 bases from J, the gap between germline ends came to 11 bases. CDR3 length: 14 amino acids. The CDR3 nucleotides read TGTGCCACCAGCATAGTCAGGGAAAATGAAAAACTGTTTTTT. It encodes CATSIVRENEKLFF.

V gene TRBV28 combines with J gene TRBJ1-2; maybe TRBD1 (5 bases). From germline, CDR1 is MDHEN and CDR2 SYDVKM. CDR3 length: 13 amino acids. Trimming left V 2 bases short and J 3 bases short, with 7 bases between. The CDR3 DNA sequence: TGTGCCAGCAGTTTAGTCAGGGACTATGGCTACACCTTC. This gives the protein CASSLVRDYGYTF.

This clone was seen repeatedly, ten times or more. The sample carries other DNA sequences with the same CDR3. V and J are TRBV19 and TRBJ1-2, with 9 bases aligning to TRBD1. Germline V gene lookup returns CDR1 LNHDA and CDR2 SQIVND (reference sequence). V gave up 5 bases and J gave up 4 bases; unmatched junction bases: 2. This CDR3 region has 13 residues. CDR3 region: CASSLQGAYGYTF. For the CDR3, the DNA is TGTGCCAGTAGTTTACAGGGGGCCTATGGCTACACCTTC. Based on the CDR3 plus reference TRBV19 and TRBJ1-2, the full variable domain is DGGITQSPKYLFRKEGQNVTLSCEQNLNHDAMYWYRQDPGQGLRLIYYSQIVNDFQKGDIAEGYSVSREKKESFPLTVTSAQKNPTAFYLCASSLQGAYGYTFGSGTRLTVV.

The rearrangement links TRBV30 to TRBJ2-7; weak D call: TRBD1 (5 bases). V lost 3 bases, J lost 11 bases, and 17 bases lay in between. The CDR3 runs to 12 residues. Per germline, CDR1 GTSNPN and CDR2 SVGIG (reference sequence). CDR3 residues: CAWRSRERQEYF. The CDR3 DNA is TGTGCCTGGAGGAGCAGGGAAAGGCAGGAGTACTTC.

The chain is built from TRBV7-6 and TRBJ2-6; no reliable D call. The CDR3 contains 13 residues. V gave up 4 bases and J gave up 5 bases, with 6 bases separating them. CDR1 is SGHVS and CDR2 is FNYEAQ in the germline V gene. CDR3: CASSSNWANVLTF. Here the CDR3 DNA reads TGTGCCAGCAGCTCCAACTGGGCCAACGTCCTGACTTTC.

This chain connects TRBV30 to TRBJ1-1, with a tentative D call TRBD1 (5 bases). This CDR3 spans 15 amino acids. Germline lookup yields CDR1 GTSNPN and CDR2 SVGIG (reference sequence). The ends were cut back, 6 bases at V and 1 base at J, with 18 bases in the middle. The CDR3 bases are TGTGCCTGTGTGAGGAGATTGGGGGGGAACACTGAAGCTTTCTTT. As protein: CACVRRLGGNTEAFF.

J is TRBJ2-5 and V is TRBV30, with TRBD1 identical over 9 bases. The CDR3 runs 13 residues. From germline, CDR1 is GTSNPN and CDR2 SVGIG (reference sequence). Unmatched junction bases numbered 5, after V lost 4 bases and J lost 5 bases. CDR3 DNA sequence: TGTGCCTGGACTAACAGGGGGCGGGAGACCCAGTACTTC. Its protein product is CAWTNRGRETQYF.

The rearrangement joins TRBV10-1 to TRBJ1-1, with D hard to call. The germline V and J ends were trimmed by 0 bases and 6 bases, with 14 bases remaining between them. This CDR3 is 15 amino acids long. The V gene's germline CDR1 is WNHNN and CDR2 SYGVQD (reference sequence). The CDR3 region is CASSESLRQAAEAFF. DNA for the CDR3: TGCGCCAGCAGTGAGTCCCTCCGACAAGCTGCTGAAGCTTTCTTT.

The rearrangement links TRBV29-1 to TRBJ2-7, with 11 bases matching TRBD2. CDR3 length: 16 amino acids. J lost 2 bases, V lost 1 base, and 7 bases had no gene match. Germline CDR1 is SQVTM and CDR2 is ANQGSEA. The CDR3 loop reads CSVEGKSSGRPYEQYF. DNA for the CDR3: TGCAGCGTTGAAGGTAAATCTAGCGGGAGGCCCTACGAGCAGTACTTC.

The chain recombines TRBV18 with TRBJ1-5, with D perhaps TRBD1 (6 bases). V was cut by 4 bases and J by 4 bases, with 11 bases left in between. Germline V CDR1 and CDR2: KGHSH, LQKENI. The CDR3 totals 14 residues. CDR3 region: CASSRATGNQPQHF. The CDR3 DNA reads TGTGCCAGCTCACGAGCGACAGGTAATCAGCCCCAGCATTTT.

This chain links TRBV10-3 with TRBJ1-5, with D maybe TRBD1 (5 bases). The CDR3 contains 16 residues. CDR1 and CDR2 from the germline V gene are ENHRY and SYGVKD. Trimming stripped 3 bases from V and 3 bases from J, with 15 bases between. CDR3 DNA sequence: TGTGCCATCAGTGATACCCGACAGAGCTCCAATCAGCCCCAGCATTTT. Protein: CAISDTRQSSNQPQHF.